The T cell receptor (beta chain) described here comes from a study of T cells in Graves' hyperthyroidism and ophthalmopathy. Study summary: Peripheral blood was collected at initial diagnosis, before any treatment.

RNA transcripts provided the source from which TCR beta CDR3 regions were amplified. HTBI primers were the set used in a first-round RT-PCR of the TCR CDR3. TCRdb itself ran the multiplex PCR reads through MiXCR, one entry per CDR3 protein. The profile shows fewer than 350,000 distinct CDR3 sequences, 10% to 15% of them singletons. This clonotype occurred many times. Its matching antigen is unknown. Newly diagnosed patients aged 18 to 65 had hyperthyroidism of under 2 months' duration. Germline V gives CDR1 DFQATT, CDR2 SNEGSKA (reference sequence). V lost 5 bases, J lost 4 bases, and 7 bases stayed unmatched. This CDR3 is 15 amino acids long. The study's findings and limits: Most thyroid clonotypes with frequency above 0.001 were detected in blood. Classification by a 13 V-J model distinguished ophthalmopathy from stable hyperthyroidism.

The clonotype was recovered from a young woman with Graves' hyperthyroidism that later progressed to Graves' ophthalmopathy. The sequenced sample was blood. This chain connects TRBV20-1 to TRBJ2-1; 11 nucleotides align to TRBD2. The chain's CDR3 is CSASTSGAKYNEQFF. The CDR3 nucleotides are TGCAGTGCTTCGACTAGCGGGGCTAAATACAATGAGCAGTTCTTC.